Below, 23 T cell receptor beta chains from the same sample are listed, as sequenced in a study of T-cell memory formation after mild COVID-19. From the 5' RACE reads, TCRdb called clonotypes with MiXCR, one entry per CDR3 protein. The table lists about 200,000 distinct CDR3 sequences, just over 9.5% of them singletons, with 3.5% to 4% in the top ten. The source material was PBMCs or a T cell subset sorted from them (not recorded which). The receptor source for this set is a man between 18 and 35 years old who had mild COVID-19 (a few samples of this study predate the infection). Cell type and time point are not known.

This clonotype has at least ten counts. The chain links TRBV7-2 to TRBJ2-7; 9 bases fit TRBD2. Germline V gives CDR1 SGHTA, CDR2 FQGNSA. The CDR3 has 18 amino acids. Unmatched junction bases numbered 16, after V lost 5 bases and J lost 2 bases. The CDR3 reads CASSPQGLGGGAPYEQYF. The CDR3 bases are TGTGCCAGCAGCCCCCAGGGTTTGGGCGGGGGGGCCCCCTACGAGCAGTACTTC.

This chain connects TRBV7-2 to TRBJ2-1; no clear D. Germline CDR1 reads SGHTA; CDR2 reads FQGNSA. Between the trimmed V and J ends, which lost 3 bases and 0 bases, there was a span of 9 bases. This CDR3 is 15 amino acids long. The DNA of the CDR3 is TGTGCCAGCAGCTTCCAGGAGAGCTCCTACAATGAGCAGTTCTTC. Protein: CASSFQESSYNEQFF. The variable domain in full, with the rest retrieved from reference TRBV7-2 and TRBJ2-1, is GAGVSQSPSNKVTEKGKDVELRCDPISGHTALYWYRQSLGQGLEFLIYFQGNSAPDKSGLPSDRFSAERTGGSVSTLTIQRTQQEDSAVYLCASSFQESSYNEQFFGPGTRLTVL.

There are many counts of this clonotype. CDR3 protein: CASSQETNSEQFF. The CDR3 DNA follows: TGTGCCAGCAGCCAAGAAACAAACTCTGAGCAGTTCTTC. The chain is built from TRBV14 and TRBJ2-1, with D unclear. The CDR3 has 13 residues. Germline-derived CDR1 and CDR2 are SGHDN and FVKESK. V lost 0 bases and J lost 9, with 9 bases in between. The full variable domain, with the rest looked up from reference TRBV14 and TRBJ2-1, is EAGVTQFPSHSVIEKGQTVTLRCDPISGHDNLYWYRRVMGKEIKFLLHFVKESKQDESGMPNNRFLAERTGGTYSTLKVQPAELEDSGVYFCASSQETNSEQFFGPGTRLTVL.

The chain joins TRBV7-2 to TRBJ2-7; 8 bases match TRBD2. After removal of 5 bases from V and 4 bases from J, the junction contained 13 bases not matched to a gene. The CDR3 loop spans 16 amino acids. Germline V CDR1 and CDR2: SGHTA, FQGNSA. CDR3 in DNA: TGTGCCAGCAGCGAGAGGTCGGGGGGGCCGGGTTACGAGCAGTACTTC. Its translation: CASSERSGGPGYEQYF.

This clonotype was recorded a few times. The genes are TRBV12-3 or TRBV12-4 and TRBJ1-2, with D perhaps matching TRBD1 (6 bases). This CDR3 spans 14 amino acids. With 2 bases removed from V and 6 bases from J, the gap between germline ends came to 13 bases. CDR3 bases: TGTGCCAGCAGTTTAACAGGGACAATGAATGGCTACACCTTC. It yields the protein CASSLTGTMNGYTF.

J is TRBJ2-2 and V is TRBV6-5; 7 nucleotides agree with TRBD1. This CDR3 comprises 15 residues. The V and J ends lost 4 bases and 1 base, in that order; junction bases with no gene match: 3. Germline lookup yields CDR1 MNHEY and CDR2 SVGAGI. CDR3 amino acids: CASSWGQRNTGELFF. The CDR3 DNA reads as TGTGCCAGCAGTTGGGGACAGCGGAACACCGGGGAGCTGTTTTTT.

The chain links TRBV7-8 to TRBJ1-3, with D hard to call. Trimming shortened V by 3 bases and J by 4 bases, and 10 bases separated the two germline ends. CDR1 is SGHVS, CDR2 FQNEAQ, per germline. The CDR3 is made up of 14 amino acids. The CDR3 sequence is CASSFWGSGNTIYF. The CDR3 DNA reads TGTGCCAGCAGCTTTTGGGGTTCCGGAAACACCATATATTTT. Full variable domain (outside the CDR3, taken from reference TRBV7-8 and TRBJ1-3): GAGVSQSPRYKVAKRGQDVALRCDPISGHVSLFWYQQALGQGPEFLTYFQNEAQLDKSGLPSDRFFAERPEGSVSTLKIQRTQQEDSAVYLCASSFWGSGNTIYFGEGSWLTVV.

This clonotype was counted a few times. The CDR3 DNA is TGCGCCAGCAGCTTAGAGGGGGCCGCAGATACGCAGTATTTT. Its protein product is CASSLEGAADTQYF. The chain carries TRBV5-1 and TRBJ2-3, with TRBD1 identical over 7 bases. Per germline, CDR1 SGHRS and CDR2 YFSETQ. This CDR3 comprises 14 residues. V was pared by 2 bases and J by 4 bases, with 4 bases of the junction left unmatched.

The chain carries TRBV2 and TRBJ1-5, with D possibly TRBD1 on 5 matching bases. This CDR3 has 15 residues. V was shortened by 7 bases and J by 0 bases, with 13 bases between the two germline ends. The V gene's germline CDR1 is SNHLY and CDR2 FYNNEI. CDR3 in amino acids: CASMPGLDSNQPQHF. The CDR3 DNA follows: TGTGCCAGCATGCCAGGGTTAGATAGCAATCAGCCCCAGCATTTT.

Ten or more counts support this clonotype. The CDR3 loop reads CASSLRSNQPQHF. DNA for the CDR3: TGTGCCAGCAGCTTAAGGTCCAATCAGCCCCAGCATTTT. V is TRBV7-2 and J is TRBJ1-5; D unclear. V lost 2 bases and J 3 bases, leaving 5 bases between the germline ends. There are 13 residues in the CDR3. The germline V gene has CDR1 SGHTA and CDR2 FQGNSA.

This CDR3 is CASSFSGTGGTEAFF. The DNA of the CDR3 is TGCGCCAGCAGCTTCTCCGGGACAGGAGGCACTGAAGCTTTCTTT. The gene calls are TRBV5-1 and TRBJ1-1; 8 bases match TRBD1. J was trimmed by 4 bases and V by 2 bases; bases with no gene match: 7. The CDR3 runs 15 residues. Germline CDR1 and CDR2: SGHRS and YFSETQ.

Note on this clonotype: A much larger clonotype is one base distant, so this may be a read error. This chain links TRBV5-1 with TRBJ2-7, with TRBD1 identical over 8 bases. The CDR3 consists of 15 residues. The V gene's germline CDR1 is SGHRS and CDR2 YFSETQ. In nucleotides, the CDR3 is TGCTCCAGCAGGGGGGCCGGGACAGGAACCTACGAGCAGTACTTC. Its translation is CSSRGAGTGTYEQYF.

The V and J genes are TRBV19 and TRBJ1-5; D might be TRBD1 (5 bases). The CDR3 runs 14 residues. The V gene's germline CDR1 is LNHDA and CDR2 SQIVND (reference sequence). V was cut by 10 bases and J by 1 base, with 14 bases left in between. The CDR3 DNA reads as TGTGCCACCCAGAGGGGTGCGAGCAATCAGCCCCAGCATTTT. It codes for CATQRGASNQPQHF.

The chain links TRBV7-2 to TRBJ1-6; D possibly corresponds to TRBD1 (5 bases). This CDR3 is built from 15 residues. V gave up 1 base and J gave up 8 bases, with 12 bases separating them. Germline values: CDR1 SGHTA, CDR2 FQGNSA. DNA for the CDR3: TGTGCCAGCAGCTTAGTTGCCGGGGCGGATTCACCCCTCCACTTT. It translates to CASSLVAGADSPLHF.

This clonotype occurred a few times. The V and J genes are TRBV12-3 or TRBV12-4 and TRBJ1-3, with 10 bases identical to TRBD1. CDR3 size: 15 residues. Trimming took 6 bases from V and 6 from J; bases not matched to a gene: 8. The CDR3, as DNA: TGTGCCAGCAGGCCCGGGACAGGGGTAGCAAACACCATATATTTT. This codes for CASRPGTGVANTIYF.

Only a few counts were recorded for this clonotype. This chain joins TRBV4-3 and TRBJ2-2; 9 positions agree with TRBD2. V shed 4 bases, J shed 7 bases, and the junction held 7 bases outside the gene matches. CDR3 length: 15 amino acids. Germline CDR1 is LGHNA and CDR2 is YSLEER. As DNA, the CDR3 is TGCGCCAGCAGCCGAGAGACTAGCGGCATCGGGGAGCTGTTTTTT. It encodes CASSRETSGIGELFF.

The V gene is TRBV7-9, the J gene TRBJ1-1, with 9 positions matching TRBD1. Germline values: CDR1 SEHNR, CDR2 FQNEAQ (reference sequence). This CDR3 has 13 amino acids. Trimming at V came to 4 bases and at J to 5 bases, leaving 2 bases not matched to a gene. CDR3 sequence (DNA): TGTGCCAGCAGCTGGGGACAGGGAACTGAAGCTTTCTTT. Its translation is CASSWGQGTEAFF.

This clonotype showed up many times. The chain couples TRBV6-5 to TRBJ1-1; 7 bases line up with TRBD1. V shed 4 bases, J shed 2 bases, and the junction held 4 bases outside the gene matches. CDR1 is MNHEY and CDR2 is SVGAGI in the germline V gene. CDR3 length: 14 amino acids. CDR3 DNA: TGTGCCAGCAGTTGGACAGGAGCTAACACTGAAGCTTTCTTT. It translates to CASSWTGANTEAFF.

This clonotype came up a few times. CDR3 sequence: CSVASDTTMNTEAFF. CDR3 nucleotide sequence: TGCAGCGTTGCATCGGACACGACCATGAACACTGAAGCTTTCTTT. The V gene is TRBV29-1, the J gene TRBJ1-1; D perhaps matches TRBD1 (5 bases). The V gene's germline CDR1 is SQVTM and CDR2 ANQGSEA. The CDR3 covers 15 residues. Trimming removed 4 bases at V and 0 bases at J, with 15 bases between.

This clonotype was observed a handful of times. The rearrangement uses TRBV12-3 or TRBV12-4 and TRBJ2-7, with D possibly being TRBD1 (6 bases). The V and J ends lost 5 bases and 3 bases respectively, with 11 bases between them. The CDR3 runs to 13 residues. DNA of the CDR3: TGTGCCAGCAGTAACAGGGTCGGCTACGAGCAGTACTTC. It specifies CASSNRVGYEQYF.

The sample holds a few counts of this clonotype. This chain links TRBV18 with TRBJ2-7; D possibly uses TRBD1 or TRBD2 (5 bases each). CDR1 is KGHSH and CDR2 is LQKENI in the germline V gene. Deletions cut 6 bases from V and 5 bases from J, with 26 bases between. The CDR3 extends over 17 amino acids. The CDR3 DNA follows: TGTGCCAGCTCCTCCAGGGCTAGCCTCCCATCGGGCCACGAGCAGTACTTC. It encodes CASSSRASLPSGHEQYF.

The rearrangement joins TRBV5-1 to TRBJ1-1, with D possibly matching TRBD1 (5 bases). The CDR3 has 14 residues. Germline CDR1 and CDR2: SGHRS and YFSETQ. V shed 4 bases and J shed 9 bases, with 19 bases lying between them. The CDR3 DNA is TGCGCCAGCAGCCCGGACAACGAGTTCGGGAAAGCTTTCTTT. Its protein is CASSPDNEFGKAFF. Filled out from reference TRBV5-1 and TRBJ1-1, the complete variable domain reads KAGVTQTPRYLIKTRGQQVTLSCSPISGHRSVSWYQQTPGQGLQFLFEYFSETQRNKGNFPGRFSGRQFSNSRSEMNVSTLELGDSALYLCASSPDNEFGKAFFGQGTRLTVV.

This clonotype was picked up many times. This rearrangement joins TRBV20-1 to TRBJ2-3, with 7 bases lining up with TRBD2. The V segment lost 3 bases and the J segment 1 base; nucleotides outside the gene matches: 10. Germline CDR1 and CDR2: DFQATT and SNEGSKA (reference sequence). The CDR3 covers 16 residues. The CDR3 protein is CSARPGLGGRTDTQYF. The CDR3 DNA reads TGCAGTGCTAGGCCAGGACTAGGCGGACGCACAGATACGCAGTATTTT.